The 10 T cell receptor beta chains given below trace back to one sample, sequenced in a study of Ad26.COV2.S vaccination and SARS-CoV-2 variants. Stated treatment: 19 received Ad26.COV2.S at low or high dose, single or two shots; several received placebo; per-sample allocation not given. Sampling occurred on day 63 after the first vaccine or placebo injection. This table comes from immunoSEQ multiplex PCR, and its TCRdb copy is limited to in-frame clones, with some not included. The repertoire holds 380,000 or so clones, with roughly 80% as singletons. Specimen: peripheral blood, collected in a trial of Ad26.COV2.S vaccine versus placebo. All receptors come from a person between 18 and 65 years old who received the Ad26.COV2.S COVID-19 vaccine or a placebo.

This sequence joins TRBV7-9 and TRBJ2-3; TRBD2 agrees at 7 bases. The CDR3 is 16 residues long. In germline, CDR1 is SEHNR, CDR2 FQNEAQ (reference sequence). V dropped 4 bases and J dropped 5; count of bases not matched to a gene: 12. CDR3 region: CASSSSLGGYGDTQYF. CDR3 nucleotide sequence: TGTGCCAGCAGCTCGTCCCTCGGGGGGTATGGAGATACGCAGTATTTT.

The rearrangement links TRBV5-1 to TRBJ1-4; D might be TRBD1 (6 bases). The CDR3 sequence is 15 residues long. The V gene's germline CDR1 is SGHRS and CDR2 YFSETQ. V lost 0 bases to trimming and J lost 4 bases, with 10 bases between them. The chain's CDR3 is CASSLVGGRNEKLFF. The CDR3 DNA reads TGCGCCAGCAGCTTGGTGGGGGGGCGTAATGAAAAACTGTTTTTT.

This rearrangement joins TRBV12-5 to TRBJ1-5; D remains ambiguous. V was shortened by 1 base and J by 1 base, with 8 bases between the two germline ends. The CDR3 sequence is 15 residues long. CDR1 is LGHNT, CDR2 FRNRAP, per germline. CDR3 DNA: TGTGCTAGTGGTTTGGAAGTGAGGAGCAATCAGCCCCAGCATTTT. Translation: CASGLEVRSNQPQHF.

The genes are TRBV5-1 and TRBJ2-2, with D uncertain. Looked up from germline, CDR1 is SGHRS and CDR2 is YFSETQ. Deletions cut 0 bases from V and 2 bases from J, with 5 bases between. The CDR3 covers 14 residues. The CDR3 nucleotides are TGCGCCAGCAGCTTGGCCACAAACACCGGGGAGCTGTTTTTT. It is translated as CASSLATNTGELFF.

The chain couples TRBV4-1 to TRBJ2-3, with TRBD2 matching over 14 bases. Germline-derived CDR1 and CDR2 are MGHRA and YSYEKL. The CDR3 totals 17 residues. After removal of 0 bases from V and 5 bases from J, the junction contained 4 bases not matched to a gene. CDR3 residues: CASSQERLAGGRDTQYF. The CDR3 DNA follows: TGCGCCAGCAGCCAAGAAAGACTAGCGGGGGGGCGAGATACGCAGTATTTT.

The CDR3: CASSLDSEEKLFF. The DNA of the CDR3 is TGTGCCAGCTCACTTGACAGTGAGGAAAAACTGTTTTTT. The V call is TRBV18, the J call TRBJ1-4, with a tentative D call TRBD1 (5 bases). The germline gives CDR1 KGHSH, CDR2 LQKENI. The CDR3 runs to 13 residues. V was trimmed by 4 bases and J by 8 bases, leaving 11 bases between them.

V and J are TRBV6-2 or TRBV6-3 and TRBJ1-1; D uncertain. This CDR3 has 12 residues. Looked up from germline, CDR1 is MNHEY and CDR2 is SVGEGT. Deletions cut 5 bases from V and 0 bases from J, with 4 bases between. The CDR3 protein is CASSLMNTEAFF. The CDR3 DNA sequence: TGTGCCAGCAGTCTTATGAACACTGAAGCTTTCTTT.

The V gene is TRBV27, the J gene TRBJ1-6, with D hard to call. V was clipped by 6 bases and J by 5 bases, with 17 bases between them. Per germline, CDR1 MNHEY and CDR2 SMNVEV (reference sequence). There are 16 residues in the CDR3. The CDR3 is CASRSRVFDDNSPLHF. The CDR3, as DNA: TGTGCCAGCAGGTCGAGGGTTTTCGATGATAATTCACCCCTCCACTTT.

V is TRBV4-2 and J is TRBJ2-1; D is unclear. The CDR3 runs to 14 residues. V lost 0 bases to trimming and J lost 12 bases, with 15 bases between them. Germline values: CDR1 LGHNA, CDR2 YNFKEQ. CDR3 in amino acids: CASSQDKLGPRQFF. In DNA form, the CDR3 reads TGTGCCAGCAGCCAAGATAAATTGGGCCCAAGGCAGTTCTTC.

The gene calls are TRBV19 and TRBJ1-4, with a possible D match to TRBD1 (5 bases). The V gene lost 3 bases and the J gene lost 6 bases, with 14 bases spanning the gap. The CDR3 has 15 amino acids. Germline V CDR1 and CDR2: LNHDA, SQIVND (reference sequence). The CDR3 region has the DNA TGTGCCAGTAGTATCTCCGACAGTACTTATGAAAAACTGTTTTTT. Translated: CASSISDSTYEKLFF.